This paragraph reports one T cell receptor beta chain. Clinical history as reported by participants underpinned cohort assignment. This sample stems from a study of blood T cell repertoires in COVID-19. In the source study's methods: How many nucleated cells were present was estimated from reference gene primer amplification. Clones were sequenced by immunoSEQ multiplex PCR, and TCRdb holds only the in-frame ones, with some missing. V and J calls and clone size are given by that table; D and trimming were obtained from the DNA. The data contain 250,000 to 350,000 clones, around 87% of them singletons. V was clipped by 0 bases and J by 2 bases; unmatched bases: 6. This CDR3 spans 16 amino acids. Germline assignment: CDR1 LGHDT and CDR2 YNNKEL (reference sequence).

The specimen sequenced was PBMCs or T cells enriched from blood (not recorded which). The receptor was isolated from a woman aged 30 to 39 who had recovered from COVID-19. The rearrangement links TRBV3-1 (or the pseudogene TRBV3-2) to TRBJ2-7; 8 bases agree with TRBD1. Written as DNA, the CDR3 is TGTGCCAGCAGCCAAGAGGGACAGGATCTCGCCTACGAGCAGTACTTC. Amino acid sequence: CASSQEGQDLAYEQYF.